The 27 T cell receptor beta chains listed next were all sequenced from one sample in a study of cytomegalovirus exposure and HLA in healthy donors. 60 Vbeta and 13 Jbeta primers were used in PCR. Clones were sequenced by immunoSEQ multiplex PCR, and TCRdb holds only the in-frame ones, with some missing. The sample includes under 150,000 clones, just over 75% of them seen just once. The sample taken for sequencing was PBMCs. The origin of the receptors is a woman aged 50 to 65 in good health and CMV-seronegative.

This sequence joins TRBV28 and TRBJ2-7, with a possible D match to TRBD1 (5 bases). Trimming removed 4 bases at V and 4 bases at J, with 11 bases between. Germline CDR1 and CDR2: MDHEN and SYDVKM. CDR3 size: 13 residues. This CDR3 reads CASSSGHMYEQYF. CDR3 nucleotides: TGTGCCAGCAGTTCCGGACATATGTACGAGCAGTACTTC.

The chain combines TRBV6-5 with TRBJ2-2; D might be TRBD1 (6 bases). The CDR3 has 15 residues. Per germline, CDR1 MNHEY and CDR2 SVGAGI. With 4 bases removed from V and 0 bases from J, the gap between germline ends came to 9 bases. The chain's CDR3 is CASSFRQANTGELFF. The CDR3 coding sequence is TGTGCCAGCAGTTTTCGACAGGCGAACACCGGGGAGCTGTTTTTT.

V gene TRBV27 combines with J gene TRBJ1-5; TRBD1 is a possible D gene (6 bases). The V and J ends lost 2 bases and 6 bases respectively, with 17 bases between them. This CDR3 has 16 residues. Germline V CDR1 and CDR2: MNHEY, SMNVEV (reference sequence). CDR3 DNA sequence: TGTGCCAGCAGTTTAACTCGGGCAGGGGAAGGTCAGCCCCAGCATTTT. It codes for CASSLTRAGEGQPQHF.

This clone has just a few counts. The chain carries TRBV6-5 and TRBJ2-3, with 10 positions matching TRBD2. Germline V gene sequence: CDR1 MNHEY, CDR2 SVGAGI. This CDR3 is 15 amino acids long. Trimming removed 2 bases from V and 3 bases from J; junction bases left unmatched: 2. The CDR3 is CASSYPSGRTDTQYF. CDR3 coding DNA: TGTGCCAGCAGTTACCCTAGCGGGAGAACAGATACGCAGTATTTT.

This chain links TRBV5-1 with TRBJ2-5, with D possibly TRBD2 on 6 matching bases. Germline V CDR1 and CDR2: SGHRS, YFSETQ. V was pared by 4 bases and J by 3 bases, with 10 bases between. CDR3 length: 13 amino acids. The CDR3 nucleotides read TGCGCCAGCAGCCGCTGGGGGGAAGAGACCCAGTACTTC. It encodes CASSRWGEETQYF.

The chain couples TRBV19 to TRBJ2-7; 10 bases agree with TRBD1. CDR3 length: 14 residues. The V gene's germline CDR1 is LNHDA and CDR2 SQIVND (reference sequence). Losses at the gene ends were 6 bases for V and 1 base for J; bases not matched to a gene: 3. DNA for the CDR3: TGTGCCAGTAGGAGACAGGGGGCTTCCTACGAGCAGTACTTC. This gives the protein CASRRQGASYEQYF.

V and J are TRBV6-5 and TRBJ1-5, with TRBD1 identical over 8 bases. The CDR3 loop spans 13 amino acids. Unmatched junction bases numbered 4, after V lost 6 bases and J lost 6 bases. Germline V lookup: CDR1 MNHEY, CDR2 SVGAGI. Here the CDR3 DNA reads TGTGCCAGCAGCTCGGACAGGGTTCAGCCCCAGCATTTT. It yields the protein CASSSDRVQPQHF.

The genes are TRBV6-1 and TRBJ2-7; no reliable D call. V gave up 3 bases and J gave up 3 bases, with 9 bases separating them. CDR1 is MNHNS and CDR2 is SASEGT in the germline V gene. This CDR3 is built from 13 residues. The CDR3 DNA sequence: TGTGCCAGCAGTGATTGGCCTAACTACGAGCAGTACGTC. Translation: CASSDWPNYEQYV.

This clone was counted a few times. The V gene is TRBV7-3, the J gene TRBJ2-7; 7 positions agree with TRBD1. Germline CDR1 is SGHTA and CDR2 is FQGTGA. Trimming cost V 4 bases and J 7 bases; bases outside gene matches: 10. The CDR3 is made up of 14 amino acids. The CDR3: CASSSAGGPGEQYF. For the CDR3, the DNA is TGTGCCAGCAGCTCCGCAGGGGGTCCGGGTGAGCAGTACTTC.

The genes are TRBV5-4 and TRBJ2-6; 9 positions agree with TRBD1. The CDR3 spans 17 residues. The germline V gene encodes CDR1 SGHNT and CDR2 YYREEE (reference sequence). V shed 4 bases and J 2 bases; nucleotides not matched to a gene: 7. CDR3 bases: TGTGCCAGCAGCAGGGGGACAGGGACGGCTGGGGCCAACGTCCTGACTTTC. It is translated as CASSRGTGTAGANVLTF.

A few counts support this clone. V is TRBV27 and J is TRBJ1-2; 9 bases are shared with TRBD1. Germline trimming cut 4 bases from V and 4 bases from J; bases unmatched to any gene: 10. Germline-derived CDR1 and CDR2 are MNHEY and SMNVEV (reference sequence). This CDR3 is 16 amino acids long. The CDR3 coding sequence is TGTGCCAGCAGTTCCACCCGGACAGGGGCGATCTATGGCTACACCTTC. Translating gives CASSSTRTGAIYGYTF.

This chain connects TRBV5-4 to TRBJ1-2, with 9 bases that match TRBD1. This CDR3 spans 15 amino acids. Losses at the gene ends were 3 bases for V and 7 bases for J; bases not matched to a gene: 10. CDR1 and CDR2 from the germline V gene are SGHNT and YYREEE (reference sequence). The CDR3 nucleotides are TGTGCCAGCAGCTCGGAACAGGGGGCGCGAGGTGGCTACACCTTC. This sequence encodes CASSSEQGARGGYTF.

The rearrangement links TRBV5-4 to TRBJ2-1, with D maybe TRBD1 (5 bases). Per germline, CDR1 SGHNT and CDR2 YYREEE (reference sequence). The V gene lost 0 bases and the J gene lost 0 bases, with 7 bases spanning the gap. The CDR3 is 15 residues long. DNA of the CDR3: TGTGCCAGCAGCTTGGATGGGGCCTCCTACAATGAGCAGTTCTTC. It encodes CASSLDGASYNEQFF.

The CDR3 reads CASASRGGSTDTQYF. The CDR3 nucleotides are TGTGCCAGCGCTAGCCGCGGGGGAAGCACAGATACGCAGTATTTT. The gene calls are TRBV6-4 and TRBJ2-3; 7 nucleotides align to TRBD2. The germline gives CDR1 MRHNA, CDR2 SNTAGT. J was trimmed by 0 bases and V by 8 bases; bases with no gene match: 8. CDR3 size: 15 residues.

The CDR3 sequence: CASSPSNTYEQYF. CDR3 in DNA: TGTGCCAGCAGCCCCTCGAACACCTACGAGCAGTACTTC. The rearrangement links TRBV7-2 to TRBJ2-7; D is uncertain. The CDR3 loop spans 13 amino acids. Per germline, CDR1 SGHTA and CDR2 FQGNSA. Trimming removed 5 bases at V and 2 bases at J, with 10 bases between.

The chain uses TRBV5-4 and TRBJ1-3; unclear D gene. CDR1 SGHNT and CDR2 YYREEE come from the germline V gene (reference sequence). Trimming removed 2 bases at V and 0 bases at J, with 9 bases between. This CDR3 spans 15 amino acids. CDR3 sequence: CASSFGIPSGNTIYF. The CDR3 bases are TGTGCCAGCAGCTTCGGGATCCCCTCTGGAAACACCATATATTTT.

A few counts support this clone. The rearrangement joins TRBV4-3 to TRBJ2-1, with 8 bases identical to TRBD2. The germline V gene has CDR1 LGHNA and CDR2 YSLEER. Trimming at V came to 0 bases and at J to 8 bases, leaving 6 bases not matched to a gene. This CDR3 spans 15 amino acids. The CDR3 bases are TGCGCCAGCAGCCAAGAAAGCGGGAGAAGGTATGAGCAGTTCTTC. Translating it yields CASSQESGRRYEQFF.

The gene calls are TRBV19 and TRBJ2-7, with D possibly being TRBD2 (5 bases). V lost 3 bases, J lost 0 bases, and 9 bases lay in between. Germline lookup yields CDR1 LNHDA and CDR2 SQIVND (reference sequence). CDR3 length: 14 amino acids. This chain's CDR3 is CASSISGSSYEQYF. The CDR3, as DNA: TGTGCCAGTAGTATCTCTGGGAGCTCCTACGAGCAGTACTTC.

This clone was seen once. V and J are TRBV7-2 and TRBJ2-1; 9 nucleotides align to TRBD2. CDR3 length: 15 residues. Germline lookup yields CDR1 SGHTA and CDR2 FQGNSA. J lost 0 bases, V lost 5 bases, and 2 bases had no gene match. The CDR3 coding sequence is TGTGCCAGCAGCGGGGGACTAGCCTCCTACAATGAGCAGTTCTTC. Protein product: CASSGGLASYNEQFF.

The J gene is TRBJ2-1, the V gene TRBV27; 8 nucleotides agree with TRBD2. V trimming: 1 base; J trimming: 6 bases; junction bases outside the gene matches: 8. CDR1 is MNHEY and CDR2 is SMNVEV in the germline V gene (reference sequence). The CDR3 loop spans 16 amino acids. CDR3 DNA sequence: TGTGCCAGCAGTTTATTTCGATTAGCGGGGAGCAATGAGCAGTTCTTC. Amino acids: CASSLFRLAGSNEQFF.

This chain joins TRBV7-9 and TRBJ1-1; weak D call: TRBD1 (6 bases). Germline V gives CDR1 SEHNR, CDR2 FQNEAQ (reference sequence). V lost 5 bases and J 6 bases, leaving 13 bases between the germline ends. This CDR3 region has 13 residues. This CDR3 is CASSPGHLPEAFF. Here the CDR3 DNA reads TGTGCCAGCAGCCCGGGACATCTGCCTGAAGCTTTCTTT.

The chain carries TRBV9 and TRBJ2-2; 8 bases fit TRBD2. CDR1 and CDR2 from the germline V gene are SGDLS and YYNGEE. The CDR3 length is 15 residues. V dropped 6 bases and J dropped 5; count of bases not matched to a gene: 9. The DNA for the CDR3 is TGTGCCAGCAACGGGGGGGGGCGCCCGACCGGGGAGCTGTTTTTT. Translation gives CASNGGGRPTGELFF.

In nucleotides, the CDR3 is TGTGCCAGCAGCTGGGGGACAGGGATCGAGCAGTACTTC. As protein: CASSWGTGIEQYF. This chain joins TRBV5-6 and TRBJ2-7; 9 bases are shared with TRBD1. The CDR3 is 13 residues long. The trim removed 3 bases at V and 6 bases at J, leaving 4 bases unmatched. Germline lookup yields CDR1 SGHDT and CDR2 YYEEEE.

This clone was picked up a small number of times. The chain employs TRBV4-2 and TRBJ1-4, with TRBD1 matching 8 bases. In germline, CDR1 is LGHNA, CDR2 YNFKEQ. The CDR3 has 14 amino acids. J gave up 5 bases and V 4 bases, and 3 bases lay outside the gene matches. CDR3 DNA: TGTGCCAGCAGCCGCTGGACAGGGAATGAAAAACTGTTTTTT. This sequence encodes CASSRWTGNEKLFF.

This clone occurred a few times. This chain connects TRBV5-1 to TRBJ1-4; maybe TRBD1 (5 bases). Germline CDR1 SGHRS, CDR2 YFSETQ. Trimming pared 2 bases from V and 0 bases from J, leaving 11 bases between. The CDR3 runs to 16 residues. CDR3 amino acids: CASSFSQAATNEKLFF. The CDR3 DNA reads TGCGCCAGCAGCTTTTCACAGGCCGCAACTAATGAAAAACTGTTTTTT.

V and J are TRBV4-3 and TRBJ1-6; D is possibly TRBD1 (6 bases). CDR1 LGHNA and CDR2 YSLEER come from the germline V gene. There are 14 residues in the CDR3. V lost 3 bases and J 7 bases, leaving 10 bases between the germline ends. CDR3 DNA: TGCGCCAGCAGCCACCTAGGGACAAATTCACCCCTCCACTTT. As protein: CASSHLGTNSPLHF.

This clone was picked up a small number of times. V gene TRBV12-5 combines with J gene TRBJ2-5; D is perhaps TRBD2 (5 bases). CDR3 length equals 13 residues. CDR1 and CDR2 (germline): LGHNT, FRNRAP. The V and J ends lost 6 bases and 5 bases respectively, with 13 bases between them. The CDR3 DNA reads TGTGCTAGTGGGGGAGCGTGGGAGGAGACCCAGTACTTC. It encodes CASGGAWEETQYF.